The TCR beta chain under discussion was sequenced for a study of cytomegalovirus exposure and HLA in healthy donors. A multiplex PCR was run with 60 Vbeta primers and 13 Jbeta primers. As originally analysed: A later analysis tallied 65 million to 85 million unique TCR beta chains, roughly 11 million of them shared. The repertoire was sequenced with immunoSEQ multiplex PCR; TCRdb's copy has only in-frame clones and lacks some. The V and J calls and clone size were taken over from that table, and D and trimming were inferred from the DNA. The data contain approximately 130,000 clones, approximately 9% of them singletons. After removal of 6 bases from V and 3 bases from J, the junction contained 12 bases not matched to a gene. Germline V gene lookup returns CDR1 LNHDA and CDR2 SQIVND (reference sequence). The CDR3 totals 16 residues.

Specimen: PBMCs. The sequence was collected from a woman aged 40-49 years in good health and CMV-seropositive. V is TRBV19 and J is TRBJ1-2, with TRBD1 matching over 8 bases. CDR3: CASSPITGGSDYGYTF. The CDR3 DNA is TGTGCCAGTAGCCCAATTACAGGGGGGTCTGACTATGGCTACACCTTC.